This passage covers 14 T cell receptor beta chains from one sample sequenced in a study of blood T cells in healthy people across ages (dated by TCRdb to the mid-2010s). Libraries were built with 5' RACE. Sequencing was carried out with an Illumina HiSeq 2500. The second PCR ran for roughly 7 to 12 cycles and used a J-beta primer mix along with a sample-barcoded 5' primer. TCRdb trimmed the raw reads at Q25, called clones with MiXCR and kept productive beta chains. Rows with a matching CDR3 protein are joined into one entry that keeps the most common DNA and genes. The sample table shows some 880,000 distinct CDR3 sequences, and around 36% are seen once. The biggest ten clones account for roughly 13% of the sample. The sequencing input was blood. The receptor source for this set is a man in his late teens or twenties in good health.

This clonotype was detected only a few times. The chain links TRBV6-1 to TRBJ2-1; maybe TRBD1 (6 bases). The tail of the sequence fits TRBJ2-7 better, so the J call may be wrong. Germline V CDR1 and CDR2: MNHNS, SASEGT. This CDR3 region has 18 residues. DNA for the CDR3: TGTGCCAGCAGTGAGCAGCGATCCACAGGGCTAAAACACAATGAGCAGTACTTC. Its protein product is CASSEQRSTGLKHNEQYF.

The chain links TRBV7-2 to TRBJ2-5; tentative D call: TRBD1 (6 bases). Germline values: CDR1 SGHTA, CDR2 FQGNSA. The CDR3 is 15 residues long. V was shortened by 0 bases and J by 11 bases, with 19 bases between the two germline ends. The DNA for the CDR3 is TGTGCCAGCAGCTTAGCGGGGGCTAGTGTCGATGAGCAGTACTTC. This sequence encodes CASSLAGASVDEQYF. Using reference TRBV7-2 and TRBJ2-5 for the parts outside the CDR3, the full variable domain is GAGVSQSPSNKVTEKGKDVELRCDPISGHTALYWYRQSLGQGLEFLIYFQGNSAPDKSGLPSDRFSAERTGGSVSTLTIQRTQQEDSAVYLCASSLAGASVDEQYFGPGTRLLVL.

Notes on this clonotype: A read error may be the cause here, since a much bigger clone is one base away. This rearrangement joins TRBV13 to TRBJ2-1; TRBD1 might be the D (6 bases). The DNA end lines up better with TRBJ2-7; the J call may be wrong. The CDR3 contains 14 residues. Germline CDR1 is PRHDT and CDR2 is FYEKMQ (reference sequence). DNA for the CDR3: TGTGCCAGCAGCGCCCGGGACAATCGGGACGAGCAGTACTTC. Its protein is CASSARDNRDEQYF.

The J gene is TRBJ2-2, the V gene TRBV7-9; TRBD2 aligns across 9 bases. The germline V gene has CDR1 SEHNR and CDR2 FQNEAQ (reference sequence). Trimming at V came to 0 bases and at J to 4 bases, leaving 0 bases not matched to a gene. The CDR3 has 15 amino acids. The CDR3 region is CASSLATSGTGELFF. CDR3 sequence (DNA): TGTGCCAGCAGCTTAGCGACTAGCGGCACCGGGGAGCTGTTTTTT.

This chain uses TRBV6-2 or TRBV6-3 with TRBJ1-5; perhaps TRBD1 as D (6 bases). Germline assignment: CDR1 MNHEY and CDR2 SVGEGT. The V end lost 6 bases, the J end lost 0 bases, and 12 bases lay between the germline ends. This CDR3 is built from 15 residues. The CDR3 sequence: CASSKGQYSNQPQHF. As DNA, the CDR3 is TGTGCCAGCAGCAAGGGACAATATAGCAATCAGCCCCAGCATTTT.

Points on this clonotype: With a much larger clone just one base away, this may be a read error. CDR3 nucleotides: TGTGCCAGCAGTGCCCCGACAGGGAGAACGACGCCGTCCTACGAGCAGTACTTC. This gives the protein CASSAPTGRTTPSYEQYF. The chain couples TRBV2 to TRBJ2-7; 7 bases agree with TRBD1. V lost 4 bases and J lost 1; bases outside the gene matches: 16. This CDR3 is 18 amino acids long. CDR1 and CDR2 (germline): SNHLY, FYNNEI.

Concerning this clonotype itself: Mismatch with germline at one junction end may stem from a read error. The gene calls are TRBV4-3 and TRBJ2-1; D remains ambiguous. The germline V gene encodes CDR1 LGHNA and CDR2 YSLEER. The CDR3 runs 12 residues. CDR3 DNA sequence: TGCGCCAGTGTCGGAAACGACAATGGGCAGTTCTTC. It yields the protein CASVGNDNGQFF.

This chain connects TRBV12-3 or TRBV12-4 to TRBJ2-3, with D unresolved. The CDR3 sequence is 14 residues long. Trimming left V 7 bases short and J 0 bases short, with 11 bases between. Here the CDR3 DNA reads TGTGCCAGCACCCCTGACACAAGCACAGATACGCAGTATTTT. Protein: CASTPDTSTDTQYF.

A few counts support this clonotype. The junction and the germline gene differ at one end; a read error may be behind it. The V and J genes are TRBV7-9 and TRBJ2-2; 9 nucleotides align to TRBD1. CDR3 size: 14 residues. Germline CDR1 and CDR2: SEHNR and FQNEAQ (reference sequence). The CDR3 sequence is CASSLGQGHGELFF. CDR3 nucleotides: TGCGCCAGCAGCTTGGGACAGGGACACGGGGAGCTGTTTTTT.

The V call is TRBV7-2, the J call TRBJ2-5; 13 bases agree with TRBD2. V lost 4 bases and J lost 11; bases outside the gene matches: 19. There are 18 residues in the CDR3. Per the germline V gene, CDR1 is SGHTA and CDR2 is FQGNSA. The CDR3, as DNA: TGTGCCAGCAGCTCGCTCCAAACTAGCGGGGGGGCCTTCAATGAGCAGTACTTC. It translates to CASSSLQTSGGAFNEQYF.

Remarks on this clonotype: This may be a read error, as it is one base from a much larger clone. The chain carries TRBV2 and TRBJ1-6; D call uncertain. Between the trimmed V and J ends, which lost 7 bases and 0 bases, there was a span of 4 bases. This CDR3 is built from 13 residues. Germline values: CDR1 SNHLY, CDR2 FYNNEI. This chain's CDR3 is CASMRSYNSPLHF. CDR3 nucleotides: TGTGCCAGCATGCGCTCCTATAATTCACCCCTCCACTTT.

V gene TRBV7-9 combines with J gene TRBJ2-1; 9 positions match TRBD1. CDR3 length: 16 residues. Trimming at V came to 3 bases and at J to 2 bases, leaving 5 bases not matched to a gene. Germline CDR1 and CDR2: SEHNR and FQNEAQ (reference sequence). The CDR3 DNA reads TGTGCCAGCAGCTTTGTGGGGGACAGGGCCTACAATGAGCAGTTCTTC. Its protein product is CASSFVGDRAYNEQFF.

This clonotype was seen a single time. The chain is built from TRBV29-1 and TRBJ2-1; a weak D match, TRBD2 (7 bases). Germline assignment: CDR1 SQVTM and CDR2 ANQGSEA. The CDR3 is made up of 21 amino acids. Trimming pared 4 bases from V and 0 bases from J, leaving 31 bases between. The CDR3 bases are TGCAGCGTTGTGGGGGTTGGGGGAGGGGGATATGCTAAGAGCTCCTACAATGAGCAGTTCTTC. It codes for CSVVGVGGGGYAKSSYNEQFF.

This clonotype was recorded a few times. CDR3 sequence (DNA): TGTGCCAGCAGTCCTGGACTAGCGGGGAAGACAGATACGCAGTATTTT. It codes for CASSPGLAGKTDTQYF. The chain uses TRBV12-3 or TRBV12-4 and TRBJ2-3, with 12 positions matching TRBD2. This CDR3 region has 16 residues. The ends lost 5 bases at V and 3 bases at J; junction bases unmatched: 6.